This T cell receptor (beta chain) derives from a study of blood T cell repertoires in COVID-19. The method was immunoSEQ multiplex PCR; TCRdb's version includes in-frame clones alone and lacks a portion of them. The data contain 30,000 to 40,000 clones, around 91% of them singletons. Trimming cost V 6 bases and J 4 bases, with 11 bases left between them. The V gene's germline CDR1 is SGHAT and CDR2 FQNNGV. The CDR3 is 13 residues long. The source material was peripheral blood. The chain is built from TRBV11-2 and TRBJ2-3; the D gene is possibly TRBD2 (6 bases). The clonotype comes from a man aged 55 to 70 with active or convalescent COVID-19. The CDR3, as DNA: TGTGCCAGCAGAGTACCGGGGGCAGATACGCAGTATTTT. Protein sequence: CASRVPGADTQYF.